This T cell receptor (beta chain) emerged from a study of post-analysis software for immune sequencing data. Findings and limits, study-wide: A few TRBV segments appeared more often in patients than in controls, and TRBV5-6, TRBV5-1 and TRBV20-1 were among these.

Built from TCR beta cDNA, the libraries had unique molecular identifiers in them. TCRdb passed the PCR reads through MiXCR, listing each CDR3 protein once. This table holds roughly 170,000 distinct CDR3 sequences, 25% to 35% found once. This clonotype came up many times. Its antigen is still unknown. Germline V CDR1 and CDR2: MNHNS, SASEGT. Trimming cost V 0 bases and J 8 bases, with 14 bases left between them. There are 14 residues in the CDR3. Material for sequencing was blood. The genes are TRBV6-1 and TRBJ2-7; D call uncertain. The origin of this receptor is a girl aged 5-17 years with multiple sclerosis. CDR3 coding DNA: TGTGCCAGCAGTGAAGCAACCGGACGGATTAAGCAGTACTTC. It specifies CASSEATGRIKQYF.